This TCR beta chain was captured by sequencing in a study of identical twins. TCRdb reprocessed the 5' RACE reads with MiXCR, giving one entry per CDR3 protein. The sample holds about 890,000 distinct CDR3 sequences, over 9% seen once. This CDR3 region has 13 residues. J was trimmed by 4 bases and V by 6 bases; bases with no gene match: 5. The germline CDR1 and CDR2 sequences are DFQATT and SNEGSKA (reference sequence). This clonotype turned up a few times. The same sample was also studied in work on yellow fever vaccine responses in identical twins.

The chain carries TRBV20-1 and TRBJ2-3; 9 bases align to TRBD2. The sequenced material came from PBMCs. The TCR was taken from a woman younger than 35 in good health. The CDR3 nucleotides are TGCAGTGCGAATAGCGGGAGCGCAGATACGCAGTATTTT. Amino acid sequence: CSANSGSADTQYF.